This TCR beta chain was observed in a study of T cell clonotyping in hematopoietic cell transplantation. Study-level results: Pathologically expanded recipient clonotypes increased progressively from day 30 to day 180 as diversity fell. Broader posttransplant TCR repertoire diversity was predicted by graft donor and pretransplant recipient Inverse Simpson Index values. Few recipient clonotypes overlapped donors; over 95% were de novo at given depth.

Recipients were bled about 28 days pretransplant and at posttransplant days 30, 100, 180. This clone was observed a few times. The antigen is not known. Germline V gene lookup returns CDR1 SGDLS and CDR2 YYNGEE. With 0 bases removed from V and 1 base from J, the gap between germline ends came to 7 bases. This CDR3 region has 14 residues. Assay used: immunoSEQ multiplex PCR; TCRdb lists only in-frame clones, some missing. This sample carries a few thousand clones, 55% to 75% of them seen once, and the ten largest clones take 8.5%. The receptor's source is a male patient aged 60-70 years who had an allogeneic stem cell transplant, so the T cells may come from the graft donor. Some clones in this sample may be carry-over from other donors' samples. Sequencing used PBMCs, obtained 100 days after allogeneic stem cell transplant. The V and J genes are TRBV9 and TRBJ2-5; a possible D gene is TRBD2 (5 bases). The CDR3 sequence is CASSVELAQETQYF. The CDR3, as DNA: TGTGCCAGCAGCGTAGAGCTAGCCCAAGAGACCCAGTACTTC.